This T cell receptor beta chain was obtained from a study of T-cell reconstitution after alpha-beta-depleted transplantation in children. The CDR3 spans 18 residues. With V trimmed by 5 bases and J by 3 bases, 11 bases remained unmatched. Researchers prepared the TCRbeta library using unique molecular identifiers, the study reports. MiXCR, run by TCRdb on the PCR reads, gives a single entry per CDR3 protein. The sample gives hundreds of thousands of distinct CDR3 sequences, 10% to 15% of which show up once; around 2.2% is in the top ten. V is TRBV12-3 or TRBV12-4 and J is TRBJ2-3, with 13 bases that match TRBD2. This receptor was taken from a male patient younger than 18 who had a stem cell transplant for acute myeloid leukemia, so the T cells may come from the graft donor. The source was PBMCs, mostly from graft donor cells, collected 360 days after TCRalphabeta/CD19-depleted stem cell transplant. This CDR3 is CASSPGTSGVTLTDTQYF. The CDR3 DNA sequence: TGTGCCAGCAGTCCCGGGACTAGCGGGGTAACATTGACAGATACGCAGTATTTT.